The rows below give T cell receptor beta chains drawn from one sample of a study of neurological immune-mediated disorders. Each CDR3 protein gets one entry after TCRdb re-called the 5' RACE reads with MiXCR. The sample lists around 26,000 distinct CDR3 sequences, about 3.1% occurring once. Sequenced: PBMCs. The receptor set was obtained from a woman aged 25 to 39 with multiple sclerosis. The CDR3 runs from the conserved cysteine through the conserved F or W. The D gene is left open where the match is weak. For some rows the clone size is stated as once, few or many, or as a class when expanded; others skip it.

DNA: TGTGCCAGCAGTTTATCGGGTGTAACAAGCGGCTCCTACAATGAGCAGTTCTTC
CDR3: CASSLSGVTSGSYNEQFF
D: -
length: 18
J: TRBJ2-1
V: TRBV12-3/TRBV12-4
size: many

DNA: TGCGCCAGCAGCCAAGAGGTGCAGAAAGATACGCAGTATTTT
CDR3: CASSQEVQKDTQYF
D: -
length: 14
J: TRBJ2-3
V: TRBV4-1
size: many

DNA: TGCAGTGCTAGAGATCCTAGGCAACGCACAGATACGCAGTATTTT
CDR3: CSARDPRQRTDTQYF
D: -
length: 15
J: TRBJ2-3
V: TRBV20-1
size: many

DNA: TGCAGTGCTAGAGATCCGAGGGGCACCGGGGAGCTGTTTTTT
CDR3: CSARDPRGTGELFF
D: -
length: 14
J: TRBJ2-2
V: TRBV20-1
size: many

DNA: TGTGCCAGCAGCCAAGATGACGGAGTGGGAGTTGTAACAGATACGCAGTATTTT
CDR3: CASSQDDGVGVVTDTQYF
D: -
length: 18
J: TRBJ2-3
V: TRBV3-1
size: large

DNA: TGCAGTGCAAGGACTAGTCCCGGGGAGCTGTTTTTT
CDR3: CSARTSPGELFF
D: TRBD2
length: 12
J: TRBJ2-2
V: TRBV20-1
size: many

DNA: TGTGCCAGCAGTTTAGCAGGGGGCAATCAGCCCCAGAATTTT
CDR3: CASSLAGGNQPQNF
D: TRBD1
length: 14
J: TRBJ1-5
V: TRBV12-3/TRBV12-4
size: many

DNA: TGTGCCAGCAGCTTAGTACAGTCCCACACTGAAGCTTTCTTT
CDR3: CASSLVQSHTEAFF
D: -
length: 14
J: TRBJ1-1
V: TRBV7-2
size: many

DNA: TGTGCCAGCAGCCCAACTAGCTCCTACAATGAGCAGTTCTTC
CDR3: CASSPTSSYNEQFF
D: -
length: 14
J: TRBJ2-1
V: TRBV5-5
size: medium-sized

DNA: TGTGCCAGCTCAAGGGGCGGCGGGACCGGGGAGCTGTTTTTT
CDR3: CASSRGGGTGELFF
D: -
length: 14
J: TRBJ2-2
V: TRBV6-5
size: many

DNA: TGTGCCAGCAGTTTTTGGGCAGATCGTAACACTGAAGCTTTCTTT
CDR3: CASSFWADRNTEAFF
D: -
length: 15
J: TRBJ1-1
V: TRBV12-3/TRBV12-4
size: many

DNA: TGTGCCAGCAGTCCAGGGACCGCAGGAGGTGGCGCAGATACGCAGTATTTT
CDR3: CASSPGTAGGGADTQYF
D: -
length: 17
J: TRBJ2-3
V: TRBV12-3/TRBV12-4
size: many

DNA: TGTGCCAGCAGTCGGACACAAACGAATTACGGGGAGCTGTTTTTT
CDR3: CASSRTQTNYGELFF
D: -
length: 15
J: TRBJ2-2
V: TRBV6-5
size: many

DNA: TGCAGTGCTAGACCGATGATAGGGGGTAGCAATCAGCCCCAGCATTTT
CDR3: CSARPMIGGSNQPQHF
D: -
length: 16
J: TRBJ1-5
V: TRBV20-1
size: many

DNA: TGTGCCAGCAGTTTAAAGGCTAGCGGGGCCCACGAGCAGTACTTC
CDR3: CASSLKASGAHEQYF
D: TRBD2
length: 15
J: TRBJ2-7
V: TRBV12-3/TRBV12-4
size: many

DNA: TGCAGTGCTAGGTGGGACTCCAACAGTGAGCAGTTCTTC
CDR3: CSARWDSNSEQFF
D: -
length: 13
J: TRBJ2-1
V: TRBV20-1
size: many

DNA: TGCGCCAGCAGCCTAAACCGGGCACCAAACACTGAAGCTTTCTTT
CDR3: CASSLNRAPNTEAFF
D: -
length: 15
J: TRBJ1-1
V: TRBV5-1
size: many

DNA: TGCGCCAGCCGCCCCCGACAGGTGATCGACTATGGCTACACCTTC
CDR3: CASRPRQVIDYGYTF
D: -
length: 15
J: TRBJ1-2
V: TRBV10-2
size: many

DNA: TGCGCCAGCAGCTTGGCTTACAGGGTGGGAGAGACCCAGTACTTC
CDR3: CASSLAYRVGETQYF
D: -
length: 15
J: TRBJ2-5
V: TRBV5-1
size: many

DNA: TGTGCCAGCAGTCGTTCTCAGCCCTACGAGCAGTACTTC
CDR3: CASSRSQPYEQYF
D: -
length: 13
J: TRBJ2-7
V: TRBV2
size: many

DNA: TGCGCCAGCAGCTCGGCGGGATATTTCTACGAGCAGTACTTC
CDR3: CASSSAGYFYEQYF
D: -
length: 14
J: TRBJ2-7
V: TRBV5-1
size: many

DNA: TGCAGCGCAAGACGCGGCGGTACCTACGAGCAGTACTTC
CDR3: CSARRGGTYEQYF
D: -
length: 13
J: TRBJ2-7
V: TRBV29-1
size: many

DNA: TGTGCCAGCAGCTTAGTGGCTAGCAACACCGGGGAGCTGTTTTTT
CDR3: CASSLVASNTGELFF
D: -
length: 15
J: TRBJ2-2
V: TRBV7-2
size: many

DNA: TGCAGCGTGATCCCAAGATCCTACAATGAGCAGTTCTTC
CDR3: CSVIPRSYNEQFF
D: -
length: 13
J: TRBJ2-1
V: TRBV29-1
size: many

DNA: TGCAGCCTAGCGGGAGGGCGGAATGAGCAGTTCTTC
CDR3: CSLAGGRNEQFF
D: TRBD2
length: 12
J: TRBJ2-1
V: TRBV20-1
size: -

DNA: TGCGCCAGCCGTAGCTTCTCTAGCGCGTACCAAGAGACCCAGTACTTC
CDR3: CASRSFSSAYQETQYF
D: -
length: 16
J: TRBJ2-5
V: TRBV5-1
size: many

DNA: TGCGCCAGCGGGTCCGGAGGATATGGCTACACCTTC
CDR3: CASGSGGYGYTF
D: -
length: 12
J: TRBJ1-2
V: TRBV5-1
size: many

DNA: TGCAGCGTTGACGGGGCCAGGGCGGGAAATGAGCAGTTCTTC
CDR3: CSVDGARAGNEQFF
D: -
length: 14
J: TRBJ2-1
V: TRBV29-1
size: many

DNA: TGCAGTGCTACGACAGGGCCCTACGAGCAGTACTTC
CDR3: CSATTGPYEQYF
D: TRBD1
length: 12
J: TRBJ2-7
V: TRBV20-1
size: many

DNA: TGCGCCAGCAGCTTGGCCTTGGCAGAAGAGACCCAGTACTTC
CDR3: CASSLALAEETQYF
D: -
length: 14
J: TRBJ2-5
V: TRBV5-1
size: medium-sized

DNA: TGTGCCAGCAGCTTGGGGCCTTCGAGATACGAGCAGTACTTC
CDR3: CASSLGPSRYEQYF
D: -
length: 14
J: TRBJ2-7
V: TRBV5-6
size: many

DNA: TGCGCCAGCAGCCAACAGGGGGCAACGACTGAAGCTTTCTTT
CDR3: CASSQQGATTEAFF
D: TRBD1
length: 14
J: TRBJ1-1
V: TRBV5-1
size: many

DNA: TGTGCCAGCAGTTTTAGGACAGCCTTCGAGACCCAGTACTTC
CDR3: CASSFRTAFETQYF
D: -
length: 14
J: TRBJ2-5
V: TRBV27
size: many

DNA: TGCGCCAGCAGATCCGGGACCCTAAATTCACCCCTCAACTTT
CDR3: CASRSGTLNSPLNF
D: -
length: 14
J: TRBJ1-6
V: TRBV5-1
size: many

DNA: TGTGCCAGCAGCCCTCACGGAAAGGCGGTGGGCTTTGATACGCAGTATTTT
CDR3: CASSPHGKAVGFDTQYF
D: -
length: 17
J: TRBJ2-3
V: TRBV7-2
size: many

DNA: TGCAGCGTGCGTCGGGACAGGGACTACAATGAGCAGTTCTTC
CDR3: CSVRRDRDYNEQFF
D: TRBD1
length: 14
J: TRBJ2-1
V: TRBV29-1
size: many

DNA: TGTGCCAGCTCAGGCGGCACAGATACGCAGTATTTT
CDR3: CASSGGTDTQYF
D: -
length: 12
J: TRBJ2-3
V: TRBV18
size: many

DNA: TGTGCCACCAGCAGAGATCTGGGGCACTACGAGCAGTACTTC
CDR3: CATSRDLGHYEQYF
D: -
length: 14
J: TRBJ2-7
V: TRBV15
size: many

DNA: TGTGCCAGCAGCTTGGGGTCTAGCGGGAGATCGTGGGAGCAGTACTTC
CDR3: CASSLGSSGRSWEQYF
D: TRBD2
length: 16
J: TRBJ2-7
V: TRBV5-6
size: many

DNA: TGCGCCAGCAGCTCCGGGACCCGCGGCTACGAGCAGTACTTC
CDR3: CASSSGTRGYEQYF
D: -
length: 14
J: TRBJ2-7
V: TRBV5-1
size: -

DNA: TGTGCCAGCAGTTTCTCTGGGGCCAACGTCCTGACTTTC
CDR3: CASSFSGANVLTF
D: -
length: 13
J: TRBJ2-6
V: TRBV27
size: many

DNA: TGTGCCAGCAGCTTAGTGGACTGGTCCTACGAGCAGTACTTC
CDR3: CASSLVDWSYEQYF
D: -
length: 14
J: TRBJ2-7
V: TRBV7-2
size: many

DNA: TGTGCCAGCAGCTTAGCTATAGATCAGCCCCAGCATTTT
CDR3: CASSLAIDQPQHF
D: -
length: 13
J: TRBJ1-5
V: TRBV7-8
size: many

DNA: TGTGCCAGCAGCTTTAGGGCGACGAGCTCCTACAATGAGCAGTTCTTC
CDR3: CASSFRATSSYNEQFF
D: -
length: 16
J: TRBJ2-1
V: TRBV11-1
size: many

DNA: TGTGCCAGCAACCGGGACAGGGATGAGACCCAGTACTTC
CDR3: CASNRDRDETQYF
D: TRBD1
length: 13
J: TRBJ2-5
V: TRBV6-5
size: many

DNA: TGCAGCGTTGAACCGTGGAGAGGGACTGGCATGGGGACCCAGTACTTC
CDR3: CSVEPWRGTGMGTQYF
D: -
length: 16
J: TRBJ2-5
V: TRBV29-1
size: many

DNA: TGTGCCAGCAGCTTAGTACGGATAAACTCTGGGGCCAACGTCCTGACTTTC
CDR3: CASSLVRINSGANVLTF
D: -
length: 17
J: TRBJ2-6
V: TRBV7-8
size: many

DNA: TGTGCCAGCAGCCGACTAGCGGGAGGGCTTTTCGGCGAGCAGTACTTC
CDR3: CASSRLAGGLFGEQYF
D: TRBD2
length: 16
J: TRBJ2-7
V: TRBV14
size: many

DNA: TGCAGTGCCCCGGGAAGAGGGACAGCCTTTGCAACTAATGAAAAACTGTTTTTT
CDR3: CSAPGRGTAFATNEKLFF
D: TRBD1
length: 18
J: TRBJ1-4
V: TRBV20-1
size: many

DNA: TGTGCCAGCAGTACAGGGGGTTCTGGAAACACCATATATTTT
CDR3: CASSTGGSGNTIYF
D: TRBD1
length: 14
J: TRBJ1-3
V: TRBV12-3/TRBV12-4
size: many

DNA: TGTGCCAGCAGTGAACCCAGAAAAATTCAGTACTTC
CDR3: CASSEPRKIQYF
D: -
length: 12
J: TRBJ2-4
V: TRBV2
size: -

DNA: TGTGCCAGCAGTTACCCGGGCAATCAGTACTTC
CDR3: CASSYPGNQYF
D: -
length: 11
J: TRBJ2-4
V: TRBV6-2/TRBV6-3
size: many

DNA: TGTGCCAGCAGTTGGGACAGCGGGTATGGGGAGCAGTACTTC
CDR3: CASSWDSGYGEQYF
D: -
length: 14
J: TRBJ2-7
V: TRBV6-6
size: many